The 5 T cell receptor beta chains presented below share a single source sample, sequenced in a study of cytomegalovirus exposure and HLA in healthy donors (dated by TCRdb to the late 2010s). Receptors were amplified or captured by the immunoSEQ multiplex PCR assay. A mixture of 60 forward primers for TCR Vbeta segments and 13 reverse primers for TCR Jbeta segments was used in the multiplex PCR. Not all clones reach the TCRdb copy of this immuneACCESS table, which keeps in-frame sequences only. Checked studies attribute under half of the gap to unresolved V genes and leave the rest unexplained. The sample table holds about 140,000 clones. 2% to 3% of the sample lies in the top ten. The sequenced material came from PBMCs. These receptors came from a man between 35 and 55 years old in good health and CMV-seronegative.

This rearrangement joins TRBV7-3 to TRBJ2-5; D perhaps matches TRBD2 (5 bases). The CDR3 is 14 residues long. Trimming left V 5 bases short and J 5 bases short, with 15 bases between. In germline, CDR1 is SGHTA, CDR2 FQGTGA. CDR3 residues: CASSPGLRGETQYF. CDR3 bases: TGTGCCAGCAGCCCTGGGCTCCGCGGGGAGACCCAGTACTTC.

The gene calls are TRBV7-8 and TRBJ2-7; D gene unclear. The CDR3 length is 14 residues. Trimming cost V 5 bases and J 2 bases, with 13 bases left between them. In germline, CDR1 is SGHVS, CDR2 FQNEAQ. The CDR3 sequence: CASSLRVATYEQYF. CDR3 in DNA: TGTGCCAGCAGCCTCCGGGTGGCCACCTACGAGCAGTACTTC.

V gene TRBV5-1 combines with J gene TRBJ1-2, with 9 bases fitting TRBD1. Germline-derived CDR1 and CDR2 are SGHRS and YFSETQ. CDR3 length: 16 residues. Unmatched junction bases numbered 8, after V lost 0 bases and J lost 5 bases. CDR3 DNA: TGCGCCAGCAGCTTGGACAGGCTCGACAGGGGGTATGGCTACACCTTC. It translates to CASSLDRLDRGYGYTF.

CDR3 DNA sequence: TGTGCCAGCAGCTTTGACAGGGGGAGCGGGGAGCTGTTTTTT. Amino acid sequence: CASSFDRGSGELFF. The gene calls are TRBV5-4 and TRBJ2-2, with 9 bases that match TRBD1. The junction had 3 bases not matched to a gene; V was cut back by 2 bases and J by 7 bases. The germline gives CDR1 SGHNT, CDR2 YYREEE (reference sequence). The CDR3 is made up of 14 amino acids.

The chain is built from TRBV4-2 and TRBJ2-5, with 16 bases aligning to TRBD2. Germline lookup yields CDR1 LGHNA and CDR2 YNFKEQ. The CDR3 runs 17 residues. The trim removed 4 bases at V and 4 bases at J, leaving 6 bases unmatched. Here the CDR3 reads CASSPGTSGGAPETQYF. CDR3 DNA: TGTGCCAGCAGCCCTGGGACTAGCGGGGGGGCCCCAGAGACCCAGTACTTC.